This T cell receptor (beta chain) was identified in a study of blood T cell repertoires in COVID-19. At the level of the study: Specimens from acute and convalescent COVID-19 originated in the United States, Italy and Spain. T cells, B-cell-depleted T cells, or PBMCs supplied cDNA or gDNA.

Enrolled during active infection, Seattle patients were then followed longitudinally. Study processing details: Reference gene primer amplification in the assay estimated nucleated cell counts. TCRdb keeps only in-frame clones here, not all; method: immunoSEQ multiplex PCR. V and J calls and clone size are copied from that table; D and trimming were computed from the DNA. The sample includes more than 80,000 clones, approximately 85% seen only once; the top ten take roughly 3%. The clonotype was recovered from a woman older than 75 with COVID-19, enrolled during active disease. Sequenced input: peripheral blood.

CDR3 residues: CASSLGPEEGNTIYF. For the CDR3, the DNA is TGCGCCAGCAGCTTGGGCCCGGAGGAGGGAAACACCATATATTTT. This chain uses TRBV5-1 with TRBJ1-3; D gene ambiguous. CDR1 and CDR2 (germline): SGHRS, YFSETQ. With 0 bases removed from V and 4 bases from J, the gap between germline ends came to 11 bases. This CDR3 has 15 residues.